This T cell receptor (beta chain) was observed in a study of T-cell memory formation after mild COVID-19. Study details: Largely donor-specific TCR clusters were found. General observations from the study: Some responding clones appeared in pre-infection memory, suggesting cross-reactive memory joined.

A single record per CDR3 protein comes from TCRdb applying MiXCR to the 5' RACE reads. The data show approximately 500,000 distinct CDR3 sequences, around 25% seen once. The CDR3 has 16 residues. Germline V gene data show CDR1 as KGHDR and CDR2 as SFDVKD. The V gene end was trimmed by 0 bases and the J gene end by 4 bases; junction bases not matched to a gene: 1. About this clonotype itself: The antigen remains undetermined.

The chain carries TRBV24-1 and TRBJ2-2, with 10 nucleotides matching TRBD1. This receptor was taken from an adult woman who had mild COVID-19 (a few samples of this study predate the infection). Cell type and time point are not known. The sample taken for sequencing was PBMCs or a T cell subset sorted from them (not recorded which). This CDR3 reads CATSDLGTGATGELFF. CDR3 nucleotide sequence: TGTGCCACCAGTGATTTGGGGACAGGGGCCACCGGGGAGCTGTTTTTT.